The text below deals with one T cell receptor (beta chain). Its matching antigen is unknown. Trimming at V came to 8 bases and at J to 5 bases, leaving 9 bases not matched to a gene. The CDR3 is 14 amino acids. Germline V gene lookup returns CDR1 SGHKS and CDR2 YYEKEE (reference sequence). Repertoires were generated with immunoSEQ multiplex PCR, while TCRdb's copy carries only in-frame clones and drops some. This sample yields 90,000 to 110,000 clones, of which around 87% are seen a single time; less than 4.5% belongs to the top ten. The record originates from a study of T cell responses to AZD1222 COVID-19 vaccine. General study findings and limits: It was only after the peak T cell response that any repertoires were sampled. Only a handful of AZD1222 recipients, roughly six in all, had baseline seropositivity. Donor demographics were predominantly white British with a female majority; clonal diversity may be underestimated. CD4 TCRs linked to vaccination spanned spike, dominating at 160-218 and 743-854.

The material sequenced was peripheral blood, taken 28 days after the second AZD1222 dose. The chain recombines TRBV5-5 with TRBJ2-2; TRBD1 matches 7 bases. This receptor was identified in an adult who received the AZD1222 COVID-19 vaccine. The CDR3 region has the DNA TGTGCCAGTAAAGCCGGGACAGTAACCGGGGAGCTGTTTTTT. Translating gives CASKAGTVTGELFF.